The 27 T cell receptor beta chains in this list originate from one sample, sequenced in a study of OX40 agonist ivuxolimab in advanced cancers. TCRdb's copy holds only in-frame clones and misses some; the assay was immunoSEQ multiplex PCR. The data show about 100,000 clones, around 91% seen once. The starting material was CD4+ or CD8+ T cells sorted from blood, obtained in a trial of the OX40 agonist ivuxolimab. The receptors shown here come from an adult with an advanced solid tumor such as melanoma, head and neck, liver or kidney cancer.

This chain links TRBV25-1 with TRBJ2-5; TRBD1 aligns across 11 bases. V lost 6 bases, J lost 4 bases, and 7 bases stayed unmatched. The germline V gene encodes CDR1 MGHDK and CDR2 SYGVNS. The length of the CDR3 is 15 residues. Here the CDR3 reads CASRPPGTGGETQYF. In nucleotides, the CDR3 is TGTGCCAGCAGACCCCCAGGGACAGGGGGAGAGACCCAGTACTTC.

Notes on this clone: Other nucleotide sequences in the sample specify the same CDR3. This chain uses TRBV6-6 with TRBJ1-3; D is uncertain. The germline CDR1 and CDR2 sequences are MNHNY and SVGAGI (reference sequence). V lost 6 bases, J lost 0 bases, and 3 bases lay in between. The CDR3 totals 12 residues. CDR3 sequence (DNA): TGTGCCAGCAGCCCCTCTGGAAACACCATATATTTT. Its protein product is CASSPSGNTIYF.

The CDR3 spells CASSEVRSGELFF. In nucleotides, the CDR3 is TGTGCCAGCAGTGAAGTAAGGAGCGGGGAGCTGTTTTTT. The chain has TRBV6-1 and TRBJ2-2; D unresolved. The V and J ends lost 1 base and 7 bases respectively, with 7 bases between them. The CDR3 is 13 amino acids. The germline V gene has CDR1 MNHNS and CDR2 SASEGT.

This chain joins TRBV5-1 and TRBJ1-4; maybe TRBD1 (5 bases). The V end was cut by 4 bases, the J end by 2 bases, with 9 bases between. The CDR3 sequence is 14 residues long. Germline V gives CDR1 SGHRS, CDR2 YFSETQ. For the CDR3, the DNA is TGCGCCAGCAGCGGGGGACGGACTAATGAAAAACTGTTTTTT. Translating gives CASSGGRTNEKLFF.

In DNA, the CDR3 is TGTGCCAGCAGCCCTCACCTAAGACAGGGAGGTGACTATGGCTACACCTTC. This gives the protein CASSPHLRQGGDYGYTF. The J gene is TRBJ1-2, the V gene TRBV7-9; 7 nucleotides agree with TRBD1. Germline CDR1 is SEHNR and CDR2 is FQNEAQ (reference sequence). Trimming took 5 bases from V and 3 from J; bases not matched to a gene: 15. This CDR3 region has 17 residues.

The rearrangement joins TRBV19 to TRBJ1-3; D is uncertain. Germline CDR1 LNHDA, CDR2 SQIVND (reference sequence). The CDR3 contains 13 residues. Trimming shortened V by 6 bases and J by 0 bases, and 6 bases separated the two germline ends. CDR3 sequence: CASSPISGNTIYF. In DNA, the CDR3 is TGTGCCAGTAGCCCTATCTCTGGAAACACCATATATTTT.

The chain is built from TRBV5-4 and TRBJ1-2; D uncertain. V lost 1 base and J lost 1, with 11 bases in between. The CDR3 consists of 15 residues. Germline CDR1 SGHNT, CDR2 YYREEE (reference sequence). CDR3 sequence: CASSLNQVLNYGYTF. The CDR3 bases are TGTGCCAGCAGCTTGAATCAGGTCCTTAACTATGGCTACACCTTC.

This clone was picked up one time. The rearrangement links TRBV10-3 to TRBJ2-2, with 9 bases lining up with TRBD1. Germline CDR1 is ENHRY and CDR2 is SYGVKD. The J segment lost 1 base and the V segment lost 4 bases, leaving 4 bases of the junction unmatched. This CDR3 contains 16 residues. CDR3: CAISAQGALNTGELFF. The CDR3 DNA reads as TGTGCCATCAGTGCACAGGGGGCATTGAACACCGGGGAGCTGTTTTTT.

V usage is TRBV7-9 and J usage is TRBJ2-7; 7 nucleotides agree with TRBD2. The trim removed 6 bases at V and 5 bases at J, leaving 13 bases unmatched. The germline CDR1 and CDR2 sequences are SEHNR and FQNEAQ (reference sequence). CDR3 length: 15 amino acids. This CDR3 reads CASSPLEGGRNEQYF. CDR3 coding DNA: TGTGCCAGCAGTCCCCTTGAGGGAGGGCGGAACGAGCAGTACTTC.

The V and J genes are TRBV5-1 and TRBJ2-7; 7 positions match TRBD1. Germline lookup yields CDR1 SGHRS and CDR2 YFSETQ. V gave up 3 bases and J gave up 3 bases; unmatched junction bases: 6. The CDR3 extends over 14 amino acids. The CDR3 DNA reads TGCGCCAGCAGCTCGGACAGGCCGTACTACGAGCAGTACTTC. Translation gives CASSSDRPYYEQYF.

The J gene is TRBJ1-6, the V gene TRBV7-8; D not resolved. Per germline, CDR1 SGHVS and CDR2 FQNEAQ. The CDR3 sequence is 15 residues long. V shed 1 base and J shed 6 bases, with 10 bases lying between them. The CDR3 region has the DNA TGTGCCAGCAGCTTAGGAGGCAGCCTTAATTCACCCCTCCACTTT. The encoded protein is CASSLGGSLNSPLHF.

CDR3 amino acids: CSGQGPDSYEQYF. The CDR3 region has the DNA TGCAGCGGACAGGGGCCGGACTCCTACGAGCAGTACTTC. This chain links TRBV29-1 with TRBJ2-7, with TRBD1 identical over 8 bases. CDR3 length: 13 amino acids. Germline CDR1 SQVTM, CDR2 ANQGSEA. After removal of 7 bases from V and 0 bases from J, the junction contained 5 bases not matched to a gene.

The rearrangement joins TRBV4-1 to TRBJ2-1; 8 bases align to TRBD2. The CDR3 is 16 residues long. Germline loops: CDR1 MGHRA, CDR2 YSYEKL. With 0 bases clipped from V and 8 bases from J, the junction kept 9 bases outside the gene matches. CDR3 in amino acids: CASSQDVAGTPYEQFF. DNA for the CDR3: TGCGCCAGCAGCCAAGATGTAGCGGGGACTCCTTATGAGCAGTTCTTC.

The V and J genes are TRBV5-1 and TRBJ1-5; a possible D gene is TRBD1 (6 bases). The V end lost 5 bases, the J end lost 0 bases, and 12 bases lay between the germline ends. Germline CDR1 SGHRS, CDR2 YFSETQ. This CDR3 has 15 residues. This CDR3 reads CASRLGTNSNQPQHF. The CDR3 nucleotides are TGCGCCAGCAGACTGGGGACAAATAGCAATCAGCCCCAGCATTTT.

This chain uses TRBV10-3 with TRBJ2-1; D is tentatively TRBD1 or TRBD2 (6 bases each). Germline V gene sequence: CDR1 ENHRY, CDR2 SYGVKD. The CDR3 runs to 15 residues. Trimming removed 7 bases from V and 4 bases from J, with 17 bases in between. CDR3 residues: CAITDSGGGYNEQFF. CDR3 bases: TGTGCCATCACTGATAGCGGAGGGGGATACAATGAGCAGTTCTTC.

As concerns this clone: Other DNA sequences of this sample code for an identical CDR3. This chain joins TRBV5-1 and TRBJ1-1; D remains unclear. Trimming cost V 0 bases and J 0 bases, with 3 bases left between them. The CDR3 runs to 13 residues. Germline CDR1 reads SGHRS; CDR2 reads YFSETQ. Here the CDR3 DNA reads TGCGCCAGCAGCTTGGACGTGAACACTGAAGCTTTCTTT. It codes for CASSLDVNTEAFF.

J is TRBJ2-3 and V is TRBV19; a weak D match, TRBD1 (5 bases). The V end was cut by 0 bases, the J end by 8 bases, with 12 bases between. This CDR3 contains 14 residues. The germline V gene encodes CDR1 LNHDA and CDR2 SQIVND (reference sequence). The DNA for the CDR3 is TGTGCCAGTAGTATAGATAGGGGCTCAGGTACGCAGTATTTT. It encodes CASSIDRGSGTQYF.

J is TRBJ1-4 and V is TRBV5-1, with D maybe TRBD1 (6 bases). CDR1 and CDR2 from the germline V gene are SGHRS and YFSETQ. This CDR3 region has 15 residues. Deletions cut 4 bases from V and 0 bases from J, with 10 bases between. The CDR3 DNA sequence: TGCGCCAGCAGCATGACAGGTACAACTAATGAAAAACTGTTTTTT. As protein: CASSMTGTTNEKLFF.

The rearrangement joins TRBV19 to TRBJ2-2; 8 bases agree with TRBD2. The V segment lost 10 bases and the J segment 7 bases; nucleotides outside the gene matches: 14. Germline lookup yields CDR1 LNHDA and CDR2 SQIVND (reference sequence). This CDR3 is built from 15 residues. CDR3 loop: CATGGGGGTFGELFF. CDR3 coding DNA: TGTGCCACGGGCGGAGGCGGGGGGACCTTCGGGGAGCTGTTTTTT.

This clone came up a few times. The chain combines TRBV6-1 with TRBJ2-2; 12 bases map to TRBD1. V dropped 4 bases and J dropped 2; count of bases not matched to a gene: 5. CDR3 size: 17 residues. From germline, CDR1 is MNHNS and CDR2 SASEGT. The CDR3 sequence: CASSGGQGARNTGELFF. The CDR3 DNA sequence: TGTGCCAGCAGTGGGGGACAGGGGGCGCGTAACACCGGGGAGCTGTTTTTT.

The table lists this clone with a few counts. The gene calls are TRBV6-1 and TRBJ2-7, with a weak D call TRBD1 (6 bases). V was pared by 4 bases and J by 4 bases, with 14 bases between. The CDR3 is 14 amino acids. Germline CDR1 and CDR2: MNHNS and SASEGT. The chain's CDR3 is CASSGTGFWYEQYF. CDR3 nucleotides: TGTGCCAGCAGTGGAACAGGGTTCTGGTACGAGCAGTACTTC.

The chain has TRBV4-1 and TRBJ2-3; D may match TRBD1 or TRBD2 (5 bases each). This CDR3 spans 15 amino acids. Between the trimmed V and J ends, which lost 4 bases and 1 base, there was a span of 12 bases. Germline V gene data show CDR1 as MGHRA and CDR2 as YSYEKL. The CDR3 is CASSLRDPRTDTQYF. The CDR3 DNA is TGCGCCAGCAGCCTCCGGGACCCCCGCACAGATACGCAGTATTTT.

The chain links TRBV27 to TRBJ2-5; a weak D match, TRBD1 (6 bases). Looked up from germline, CDR1 is MNHEY and CDR2 is SMNVEV (reference sequence). Trimming pared 6 bases from V and 5 bases from J, leaving 22 bases between. The CDR3 loop spans 16 amino acids. The CDR3 nucleotides read TGTGCCAGCAGCTCCCGTCAGGGGTTGTGGATGGAGACCCAGTACTTC. This translates into CASSSRQGLWMETQYF.

This clone was observed once. The V and J genes are TRBV19 and TRBJ1-5; D is possibly TRBD1 (5 bases). The germline V gene has CDR1 LNHDA and CDR2 SQIVND (reference sequence). This CDR3 has 15 residues. Trimming left V 5 bases short and J 1 base short, with 12 bases between. The CDR3: CASSSRGGSNQPQHF. The CDR3 nucleotides are TGTGCCAGTAGTTCCCGGGGGGGGAGCAATCAGCCCCAGCATTTT.

In this sample, this clone turned up once. The chain carries TRBV27 and TRBJ2-7; 12 nucleotides match TRBD2. Per germline, CDR1 MNHEY and CDR2 SMNVEV (reference sequence). This CDR3 spans 17 amino acids. With 2 bases clipped from V and 2 bases from J, the junction kept 7 bases outside the gene matches. Here the CDR3 DNA reads TGTGCCAGCAGTTTACGGCTAGCGGGAGGGATACCCTACGAGCAGTACTTC. Encoded protein: CASSLRLAGGIPYEQYF.

V is TRBV18 and J is TRBJ2-7; 9 nucleotides agree with TRBD1. This CDR3 spans 15 amino acids. The junction had 9 bases not matched to a gene; V was cut back by 4 bases and J by 5 bases. In germline, CDR1 is KGHSH, CDR2 LQKENI. The CDR3 coding sequence is TGTGCCAGCTCACAGAAACAGGGGGCGCTCAACGAGCAGTACTTC. It translates to CASSQKQGALNEQYF.

This clone was counted only a few times. The chain combines TRBV14 with TRBJ2-3; D not resolved. Trimming took off 0 bases at V and 6 bases at J, with 19 bases between the two ends. Germline V gene lookup returns CDR1 SGHDN and CDR2 FVKESK. CDR3 length: 17 amino acids. Written as DNA, the CDR3 is TGTGCCAGCAGCCAAGATGGTGTGGGGTTCCGCCGGGATACGCAGTATTTT. Translated, it gives CASSQDGVGFRRDTQYF.